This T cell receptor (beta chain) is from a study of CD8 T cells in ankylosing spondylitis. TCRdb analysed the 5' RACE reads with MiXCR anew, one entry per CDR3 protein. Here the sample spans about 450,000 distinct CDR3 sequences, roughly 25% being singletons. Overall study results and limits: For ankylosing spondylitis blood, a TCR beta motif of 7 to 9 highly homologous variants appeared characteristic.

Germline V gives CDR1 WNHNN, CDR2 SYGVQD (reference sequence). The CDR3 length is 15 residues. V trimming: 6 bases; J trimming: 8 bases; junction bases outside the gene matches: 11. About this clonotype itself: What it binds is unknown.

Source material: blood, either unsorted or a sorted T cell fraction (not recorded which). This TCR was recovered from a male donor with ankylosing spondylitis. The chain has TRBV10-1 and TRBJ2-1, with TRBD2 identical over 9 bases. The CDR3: CASRSGLAHSDEQFF. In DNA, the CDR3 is TGCGCCAGCAGAAGCGGACTAGCGCATTCGGATGAGCAGTTCTTC.